These 15 T cell receptor beta chains share one sample of origin, sequenced in a study of T-cell reconstitution after alpha-beta-depleted transplantation in children. TCRbeta library preparation incorporated unique molecular identifiers. TCRdb independently ran MiXCR on the PCR reads; one entry per CDR3 protein. The sample lists over 45,000 distinct CDR3 sequences; around 8.8% were seen once. The sequences come from PBMCs, mostly from graft donor cells, collected 60 days after TCRalphabeta/CD19-depleted stem cell transplant. The receptors stem from a male patient between 2 and 15 years old who had a stem cell transplant for chronic granulomatous disease, so the T cells may come from the graft donor.

In its sample, this clonotype was seen many times. The rearrangement links TRBV11-2 to TRBJ2-1; maybe TRBD1 (6 bases). This CDR3 comprises 16 residues. The V end was cut by 5 bases, the J end by 0 bases, with 14 bases between. The germline CDR1 and CDR2 sequences are SGHAT and FQNNGV. CDR3 region: CASSPGTYSSYNEQFF. The CDR3 coding sequence is TGTGCCAGCAGCCCCGGGACATATTCCTCCTACAATGAGCAGTTCTTC. Full variable domain (rest looked up from reference TRBV11-2 and TRBJ2-1): EAGVAQSPRYKIIEKRQSVAFWCNPISGHATLYWYQQILGQGPKLLIQFQNNGVVDDSQLPKDRFSAERLKGVDSTLKIQPAKLEDSAVYLCASSPGTYSSYNEQFFGPGTRLTVL.

This clonotype was observed many times. The CDR3 coding sequence is TGCAGTGCCGAAACCCCCGCGGGACCCACAGATACGCAGTATTTT. Translation gives CSAETPAGPTDTQYF. The V and J genes are TRBV20-1 and TRBJ2-3; tentative D call: TRBD2 (6 bases). Germline CDR1 reads DFQATT; CDR2 reads SNEGSKA (reference sequence). The length of the CDR3 is 15 residues. V lost 6 bases and J 2 bases, leaving 18 bases between the germline ends.

The sample holds many counts of this clonotype. The chain is built from TRBV20-1 and TRBJ2-5, with D perhaps matching TRBD1 (5 bases). Trimming pared 6 bases from V and 4 bases from J, leaving 12 bases between. The CDR3 is 12 amino acids. Germline assignment: CDR1 DFQATT and CDR2 SNEGSKA (reference sequence). The CDR3 reads CSAPRGVETQYF. As DNA, the CDR3 is TGCAGTGCCCCTAGGGGCGTAGAGACCCAGTACTTC.

The chain is built from TRBV27 and TRBJ1-2; tentatively, D is TRBD1 (5 bases). The CDR3 length is 16 residues. The V gene lost 2 bases and the J gene lost 4 bases, with 17 bases spanning the gap. Looked up from germline, CDR1 is MNHEY and CDR2 is SMNVEV (reference sequence). CDR3: CASSLALRGSIYGYTF. The CDR3 region has the DNA TGTGCCAGCAGTTTAGCGTTGCGGGGCAGTATCTATGGCTACACCTTC.

V usage is TRBV21-1 and J usage is TRBJ2-7; the table's D call, TRBD1, was not checked against the DNA. TRBV21-1 is classified as a pseudogene. This CDR3 region has 17 residues. The CDR3 here is CASSLNSRGVRNYEQYF. In nucleotides, the CDR3 is TGTGCCAGCAGCCTAAATTCCCGGGGGGTCAGGAACTACGAGCAGTACTTC.

Ten or more counts support this clonotype. The gene calls are TRBV6-2 or TRBV6-3 and TRBJ2-7; TRBD1 matches at 8 bases. The CDR3 has 14 amino acids. After removal of 6 bases from V and 2 bases from J, the junction contained 6 bases not matched to a gene. Germline CDR1 MNHEY, CDR2 SVGEGT. The CDR3 nucleotides read TGTGCCAGCAGAGGACAGGGACGGACCTACGAGCAGTACTTC. Amino acids: CASRGQGRTYEQYF.

A few counts support this clonotype. J is TRBJ2-6 and V is TRBV11-1, with TRBD2 as a possible D gene (6 bases). Trimming pared 0 bases from V and 2 bases from J, leaving 20 bases between. Germline CDR1 SGHAT, CDR2 FQDESV (reference sequence). The CDR3 consists of 20 residues. CDR3 sequence reads: CASSLAGKGRSGAGANVLTF. CDR3 nucleotide sequence: TGTGCCAGCAGCTTAGCTGGAAAGGGCCGTTCGGGGGCTGGGGCCAACGTCCTGACTTTC.

This clonotype showed up many times. The rearrangement uses TRBV7-6 and TRBJ2-1; D gene uncertain. Germline CDR1 SGHVS, CDR2 FNYEAQ. The CDR3 totals 15 residues. Trimming removed 6 bases at V and 0 bases at J, with 12 bases between. This chain's CDR3 is CASRPATSSYNEQFF. The DNA for the CDR3 is TGTGCCAGCAGGCCCGCTACCAGCTCCTACAATGAGCAGTTCTTC.

The chain couples TRBV5-6 to TRBJ2-1; 7 bases fit TRBD1. Germline V CDR1 and CDR2: SGHDT, YYEEEE. The CDR3 is 15 residues long. J gave up 4 bases and V 0 bases, and 4 bases lay outside the gene matches. DNA for the CDR3: TGTGCCAGCAGCTTGGAGAGGGACAGATACAATGAGCAGTTCTTC. Residues: CASSLERDRYNEQFF.

This clonotype was seen repeatedly, ten times or more. The chain combines TRBV10-3 with TRBJ2-7; TRBD1 matches 9 bases. Germline CDR1 and CDR2: ENHRY and SYGVKD. This CDR3 contains 16 residues. With V trimmed by 3 bases and J by 2 bases, 8 bases remained unmatched. The CDR3 nucleotides read TGTGCCATCAGTGACCTAAGACAGGGGGGGACCTACGAGCAGTACTTC. Protein: CAISDLRQGGTYEQYF.

Many counts were recorded for this clonotype. The chain couples TRBV5-1 to TRBJ2-1, with 12 positions matching TRBD2. J was trimmed by 10 bases and V by 2 bases; bases with no gene match: 4. Germline CDR1 and CDR2: SGHRS and YFSETQ. CDR3 length: 14 amino acids. CDR3 bases: TGCGCCAGCAGCTTCGGACTAGCGGGATTGGAGCAGTTCTTC. Its protein is CASSFGLAGLEQFF.

The chain recombines TRBV5-2 with TRBJ2-4; TRBD1 is the table's D call and was not checked against the DNA. TRBV5-2 represents a pseudogene. The CDR3 consists of 12 residues. CDR3 sequence reads: CAMGSGGDEVYF. In nucleotides, the CDR3 is TGTGCCATGGGCTCAGGGGGGGATGAGGTGTACTTC.

In its sample, this clonotype was seen a few times. V is TRBV7-2 and J is TRBJ2-7; D is possibly TRBD1 or TRBD2 (5 bases each). This CDR3 spans 14 amino acids. Trimming cost V 5 bases and J 4 bases, with 15 bases left between them. Germline V lookup: CDR1 SGHTA, CDR2 FQGNSA. The CDR3 here is CASSRDLGPYEQYF. For the CDR3, the DNA is TGTGCCAGCAGCCGGGATCTGGGGCCTTACGAGCAGTACTTC.

The table lists this clonotype with many counts. The genes are TRBV15 and TRBJ2-3, with 9 bases fitting TRBD2. Trimming removed 8 bases from V and 8 bases from J; junction bases left unmatched: 11. The germline gives CDR1 LNHNV, CDR2 YYDKDF (reference sequence). There are 14 residues in the CDR3. The CDR3 DNA is TGTGCCACCGCTCCGGGACTAGCAGAGGGTACGCAGTATTTT. This codes for CATAPGLAEGTQYF.

This clonotype was seen at least ten times. The chain carries TRBV11-2 and TRBJ2-2; 7 bases agree with TRBD1. This CDR3 is built from 15 residues. CDR1 and CDR2 from the germline V gene are SGHAT and FQNNGV. V lost 3 bases and J lost 2; bases outside the gene matches: 3. This CDR3 is CASSFGTVNTGELFF. The CDR3 DNA reads as TGTGCCAGCAGCTTCGGGACAGTCAACACCGGGGAGCTGTTTTTT. The complete variable domain, with remaining parts taken from reference TRBV11-2 and TRBJ2-2, reads EAGVAQSPRYKIIEKRQSVAFWCNPISGHATLYWYQQILGQGPKLLIQFQNNGVVDDSQLPKDRFSAERLKGVDSTLKIQPAKLEDSAVYLCASSFGTVNTGELFFGEGSRLTVL.